This TCR beta chain came from a study of blood T cell repertoires in COVID-19. Study background: Samples taken during acute and convalescent COVID-19 were collected in the United States, Italy and Spain. In each case, the material was cDNA or gDNA derived from T cells, B-cell-depleted T cells, or PBMCs.

Original processing notes: From reference gene primer amplification, estimates of nucleated cell counts were derived. TCRdb's table, derived via immunoSEQ multiplex PCR, lists solely in-frame clones and lacks some. V and J calls plus clone size are reproduced from that table; the DNA served to infer D and trimming. The sample holds about 300,000 clones, about nine tenths seen once. Germline trimming cut 0 bases from V and 6 bases from J; bases unmatched to any gene: 3. This CDR3 comprises 15 residues. Germline V lookup: CDR1 SGHNT, CDR2 YYREEE (reference sequence). What was sequenced was peripheral blood. The receptor's source is a man between 18 and 29 years old with active or convalescent COVID-19. The V call is TRBV5-4, the J call TRBJ2-1; TRBD2 matches at 10 bases. The CDR3 region has the DNA TGTGCCAGCAGCTTGGATCTAGCGGGAGTCAATGAGCAGTTCTTC. Translation: CASSLDLAGVNEQFF.